The TCR beta chain under discussion was sequenced for a study of cytomegalovirus exposure and HLA in healthy donors. A multiplex PCR was run with 60 Vbeta primers and 13 Jbeta primers. The assay was immunoSEQ multiplex PCR, and TCRdb's table has in-frame clones only and misses some. The sample records around 65,000 clones, around 80% being singletons. Note on this clone: Antigen unknown.

Study results and caveats: Across donors, sequencing depth was assumed by presence/absence analyses to be roughly uniform.

Material: PBMCs. The TCR sequence derives from a woman in her twenties or thirties in good health and CMV-seropositive.

The CDR3 is CASSFPRAPDTQYF. CDR3 bases: TGTGCCAGCAGCTTTCCCAGGGCCCCAGATACGCAGTATTTT. This chain uses TRBV13 with TRBJ2-3, with D possibly matching TRBD1 (5 bases). Deletions cut 3 bases from V and 4 bases from J, with 11 bases between. Germline V gene sequence: CDR1 PRHDT, CDR2 FYEKMQ (reference sequence). The CDR3 contains 14 residues.